The next 7 T cell receptor beta chains were all read from a single sample in a study of cytomegalovirus exposure and HLA in healthy donors. The study ran its PCR with 60 Vbeta and 13 Jbeta primers. Produced via immunoSEQ multiplex PCR; TCRdb's table is partial and in-frame only. The sample shows around 65,000 clones, 75% to 85% of them seen only once. The source material was PBMCs. The receptor source for this set is a man in his forties or fifties in good health and CMV-seropositive.

This clone was found a few times. The chain uses TRBV13 and TRBJ1-1; D is unclear. V lost 5 bases and J lost 3, with 13 bases in between. CDR3 length: 14 amino acids. CDR1 is PRHDT, CDR2 FYEKMQ, per germline (reference sequence). CDR3 amino acids: CASSPLILDTEAFF. The CDR3 nucleotides are TGTGCCAGCAGCCCTCTGATTTTAGACACTGAAGCTTTCTTT.

This chain joins TRBV28 and TRBJ1-6; a weak D match, TRBD1 (5 bases). This CDR3 is built from 16 residues. Germline-derived CDR1 and CDR2 are MDHEN and SYDVKM. The V gene lost 4 bases and the J gene lost 0 bases, with 10 bases spanning the gap. CDR3 region: CASSSQASSYNSPLHF. CDR3 coding DNA: TGTGCCAGCAGTTCACAGGCGAGCTCCTATAATTCACCCCTCCACTTT.

V and J are TRBV15 and TRBJ1-5; D ambiguous. Trimming cost V 5 bases and J 5 bases, with 10 bases left between them. The CDR3 extends over 13 amino acids. The germline gives CDR1 LNHNV, CDR2 YYDKDF (reference sequence). The chain's CDR3 is CATSGLEDQPQHF. The CDR3 DNA reads as TGTGCCACCAGCGGACTCGAGGATCAGCCCCAGCATTTT.

The chain carries TRBV10-1 and TRBJ2-2, with 7 bases fitting TRBD2. Unmatched junction bases numbered 10, after V lost 5 bases and J lost 4 bases. The V gene's germline CDR1 is WNHNN and CDR2 SYGVQD (reference sequence). CDR3 length equals 16 residues. The CDR3 here is CASSPNPAGVTGELFF. In nucleotides, the CDR3 is TGCGCCAGCAGTCCGAATCCTGCGGGAGTCACCGGGGAGCTGTTTTTT.

The chain carries TRBV19 and TRBJ1-1; maybe TRBD1 (6 bases). V dropped 9 bases and J dropped 8 bases, with 19 bases sitting between them. The CDR3 extends over 13 amino acids. Looked up from germline, CDR1 is LNHDA and CDR2 is SQIVND (reference sequence). The DNA for the CDR3 is TGTGCCAGCCGACTACAGGGTGGGGAAGAAGCTTTCTTT. Its translation: CASRLQGGEEAFF.

The chain has TRBV7-2 and TRBJ2-1; 12 bases map to TRBD2. Germline V gene lookup returns CDR1 SGHTA and CDR2 FQGNSA. CDR3 length: 17 amino acids. Losses at the gene ends were 2 bases for V and 2 bases for J; bases not matched to a gene: 4. The CDR3 DNA sequence: TGTGCCAGCAGCTTAATACTAGCGGGGGGCCCCTACAATGAGCAGTTCTTC. This encodes CASSLILAGGPYNEQFF.

The chain joins TRBV27 to TRBJ1-6; 8 nucleotides agree with TRBD1. V lost 3 bases to trimming and J lost 6 bases; unmatched junction nucleotides: 7. Germline V gene sequence: CDR1 MNHEY, CDR2 SMNVEV (reference sequence). The CDR3 is 16 amino acids. The CDR3 sequence is CASSLFPGGGNSPLHF. The CDR3 DNA sequence: TGTGCCAGCAGTTTGTTCCCAGGGGGCGGTAATTCACCCCTCCACTTT.